Reported below is one TCR beta chain. The primer mix had 60 Vbeta and 13 Jbeta primers. Only in-frame clones appear in the TCRdb table, and some are missing; sequencing was by immunoSEQ multiplex PCR. This sample has approximately 160,000 clones, with roughly four fifths found just once. The sample is drawn from a study of cytomegalovirus exposure and HLA in healthy donors. CDR1 and CDR2 (germline): SGHAT, FQNNGV. V was clipped by 4 bases and J by 0 bases, with 7 bases between them. The CDR3 is 13 amino acids. The V and J genes are TRBV11-2 and TRBJ2-7; D perhaps matches TRBD1 (5 bases). The sample comprised PBMCs. The sequence derives from a man aged 35 to 55 in good health and CMV-seronegative. The CDR3 sequence: CASSSRASYEQYF. The CDR3 DNA is TGTGCCAGCAGCTCCAGGGCCTCCTACGAGCAGTACTTC.